The 16 T cell receptor beta chains below were found in one sample sequenced in a study of cytomegalovirus exposure and HLA in healthy donors. Sequencing used immunoSEQ multiplex PCR; TCRdb keeps in-frame clones, though not all of them. The repertoire has about 360,000 clones, approximately 90% of them found once; the top ten carry 0.65% to 0.95%. The sample was PBMCs. The receptors originated from a woman younger than 30 in good health and CMV-seronegative.

The chain has TRBV15 and TRBJ2-3, with TRBD2 identical over 15 bases. V lost 1 base to trimming and J lost 3 bases; unmatched junction nucleotides: 8. From germline, CDR1 is LNHNV and CDR2 YYDKDF (reference sequence). The CDR3 loop spans 19 amino acids. The CDR3, as DNA: TGTGCCACCAGCAGAGGGCAAGGACTAGCGGGGGGGAGTACAGATACGCAGTATTTT. This gives the protein CATSRGQGLAGGSTDTQYF.

The chain links TRBV5-1 to TRBJ2-1; D perhaps matches TRBD2 (6 bases). This CDR3 spans 20 amino acids. Germline CDR1 SGHRS, CDR2 YFSETQ. V lost 1 base to trimming and J lost 2 bases, with 25 bases between them. CDR3 protein: CASSLYDTSSSSAPYNEQFF. In DNA form, the CDR3 reads TGCGCCAGCAGCTTGTATGATACTAGCTCCTCGTCGGCCCCCTACAATGAGCAGTTCTTC.

The gene calls are TRBV27 and TRBJ1-5; 9 bases map to TRBD1. Germline V gene lookup returns CDR1 MNHEY and CDR2 SMNVEV (reference sequence). V shed 2 bases, J shed 0 bases, and the junction held 5 bases outside the gene matches. This CDR3 is 17 amino acids long. CDR3: CASSLKGTGNSNQPQHF. In DNA form, the CDR3 reads TGTGCCAGCAGTTTAAAAGGGACAGGGAATAGCAATCAGCCCCAGCATTTT.

The chain links TRBV27 to TRBJ2-1; D possibly corresponds to TRBD1 (5 bases). V dropped 7 bases and J dropped 6 bases, with 10 bases sitting between them. CDR3 length: 12 residues. Per the germline V gene, CDR1 is MNHEY and CDR2 is SMNVEV (reference sequence). The CDR3 bases are TGTGCCAGCACCGGACAAACCAATGAGCAGTTCTTC. It translates to CASTGQTNEQFF.

The chain employs TRBV10-3 and TRBJ1-4, with 10 nucleotides matching TRBD1. The CDR3 sequence is 16 residues long. The V segment lost 6 bases and the J segment 3 bases; nucleotides outside the gene matches: 7. Germline V CDR1 and CDR2: ENHRY, SYGVKD. This CDR3 reads CAIRPGQGSSNEKLFF. In DNA form, the CDR3 reads TGTGCCATCAGGCCGGGACAGGGGAGTTCTAATGAAAAACTGTTTTTT.

This chain joins TRBV6-5 and TRBJ2-5, with 9 bases lining up with TRBD2. The V segment lost 6 bases and the J segment 2 bases; nucleotides outside the gene matches: 7. CDR3 length: 15 amino acids. CDR1 and CDR2 (germline): MNHEY, SVGAGI. The CDR3, as DNA: TGTGCCAGCAGCTATAGCGGGGGCACTCAAGAGACCCAGTACTTC. Amino acid sequence: CASSYSGGTQETQYF.

CDR3 protein: CASTTGYNEQFF. CDR3 in DNA: TGTGCCAGCACCACTGGTTACAATGAGCAGTTCTTC. The chain recombines TRBV19 with TRBJ2-1; D is unclear. Germline CDR1 reads LNHDA; CDR2 reads SQIVND (reference sequence). Trimming left V 9 bases short and J 4 bases short, with 10 bases between. This CDR3 contains 12 residues. The full variable domain, completed using reference TRBV19 and TRBJ2-1, is DGGITQSPKYLFRKEGQNVTLSCEQNLNHDAMYWYRQDPGQGLRLIYYSQIVNDFQKGDIAEGYSVSREKKESFPLTVTSAQKNPTAFYLCASTTGYNEQFFGPGTRLTVL.

V and J are TRBV6-1 and TRBJ1-1; D might be TRBD1 (6 bases). Germline CDR1 MNHNS, CDR2 SASEGT. The CDR3 runs 14 residues. With 3 bases removed from V and 4 bases from J, the gap between germline ends came to 12 bases. CDR3 nucleotides: TGTGCCAGCAGTGAGGGGGGGCAGGTCACTGAAGCTTTCTTT. Its translation: CASSEGGQVTEAFF.

This clone was observed a handful of times. The chain employs TRBV19 and TRBJ1-2, with 10 bases matching TRBD1. Germline V gene sequence: CDR1 LNHDA, CDR2 SQIVND (reference sequence). The V segment lost 8 bases and the J segment 4 bases; nucleotides outside the gene matches: 13. This CDR3 is built from 16 residues. The CDR3 DNA sequence: TGTGCCAGTTTCCCGTTGGGGACAGGGGAGATCTATGGCTACACCTTC. Translated, it gives CASFPLGTGEIYGYTF.

The rearrangement joins TRBV27 to TRBJ2-7, with D possibly being TRBD2 (7 bases). Germline V gene sequence: CDR1 MNHEY, CDR2 SMNVEV (reference sequence). V lost 5 bases, J lost 2 bases, and 25 bases lay in between. The CDR3 spans 18 residues. The CDR3 reads CASSGGGFAGEVAYEQYF. CDR3 DNA: TGTGCCAGCAGTGGGGGCGGGTTTGCGGGAGAGGTGGCCTACGAGCAGTACTTC.

The chain combines TRBV2 with TRBJ1-2; D may be TRBD1 (5 bases). The CDR3 runs 13 residues. Germline assignment: CDR1 SNHLY and CDR2 FYNNEI. V lost 3 bases, J lost 4 bases, and 9 bases lay in between. The CDR3 DNA reads TGTGCCAGCAGTGACTCCGGGGGCTATGGCTACACCTTC. Its translation: CASSDSGGYGYTF.

As concerns this clone: Other DNA sequences in the sample encode the same CDR3. J is TRBJ2-5 and V is TRBV15; the D is unclear. V gave up 0 bases and J gave up 5 bases, with 4 bases separating them. Germline CDR1 is LNHNV and CDR2 is YYDKDF (reference sequence). This CDR3 has 12 residues. CDR3 loop: CATSRDEETQYF. CDR3 coding DNA: TGTGCCACCAGCAGAGATGAGGAGACCCAGTACTTC.

This chain uses TRBV30 with TRBJ1-1, with D hard to call. V dropped 3 bases and J dropped 1 base, with 9 bases sitting between them. Germline loops: CDR1 GTSNPN, CDR2 SVGIG (reference sequence). CDR3 length: 13 residues. As DNA, the CDR3 is TGTGCCTGGAGGCGGGGTCCGAACACTGAAGCTTTCTTT. Its protein is CAWRRGPNTEAFF.

V and J are TRBV11-2 and TRBJ1-6, with TRBD1 identical over 8 bases. This CDR3 is built from 15 residues. After removal of 8 bases from V and 9 bases from J, the junction contained 12 bases not matched to a gene. Germline loops: CDR1 SGHAT, CDR2 FQNNGV. The CDR3: CASGTTGGLGSPLHF. Here the CDR3 DNA reads TGTGCCAGCGGGACTACAGGGGGGCTCGGTTCACCCCTCCACTTT. Drawing the rest from reference TRBV11-2 and TRBJ1-6, the complete variable domain is EAGVAQSPRYKIIEKRQSVAFWCNPISGHATLYWYQQILGQGPKLLIQFQNNGVVDDSQLPKDRFSAERLKGVDSTLKIQPAKLEDSAVYLCASGTTGGLGSPLHFGNGTRLTVT.

The CDR3 protein is CASSVTSTTEAFF. The CDR3 DNA reads as TGTGCCAGCAGCGTCACCAGTACAACTGAAGCTTTCTTT. The chain employs TRBV9 and TRBJ1-1; the D is unclear. V was cut by 2 bases and J by 5 bases, with 10 bases left in between. The CDR3 is made up of 13 amino acids. Per germline, CDR1 SGDLS and CDR2 YYNGEE.

The genes are TRBV19 and TRBJ1-5, with TRBD1 matching 7 bases. Germline assignment: CDR1 LNHDA and CDR2 SQIVND (reference sequence). The CDR3 has 16 amino acids. Germline trimming cut 5 bases from V and 0 bases from J; bases unmatched to any gene: 7. The CDR3 loop is CASSDDRVYSNQPQHF. The CDR3 DNA is TGTGCCAGTAGTGACGACAGGGTCTATAGCAATCAGCCCCAGCATTTT.